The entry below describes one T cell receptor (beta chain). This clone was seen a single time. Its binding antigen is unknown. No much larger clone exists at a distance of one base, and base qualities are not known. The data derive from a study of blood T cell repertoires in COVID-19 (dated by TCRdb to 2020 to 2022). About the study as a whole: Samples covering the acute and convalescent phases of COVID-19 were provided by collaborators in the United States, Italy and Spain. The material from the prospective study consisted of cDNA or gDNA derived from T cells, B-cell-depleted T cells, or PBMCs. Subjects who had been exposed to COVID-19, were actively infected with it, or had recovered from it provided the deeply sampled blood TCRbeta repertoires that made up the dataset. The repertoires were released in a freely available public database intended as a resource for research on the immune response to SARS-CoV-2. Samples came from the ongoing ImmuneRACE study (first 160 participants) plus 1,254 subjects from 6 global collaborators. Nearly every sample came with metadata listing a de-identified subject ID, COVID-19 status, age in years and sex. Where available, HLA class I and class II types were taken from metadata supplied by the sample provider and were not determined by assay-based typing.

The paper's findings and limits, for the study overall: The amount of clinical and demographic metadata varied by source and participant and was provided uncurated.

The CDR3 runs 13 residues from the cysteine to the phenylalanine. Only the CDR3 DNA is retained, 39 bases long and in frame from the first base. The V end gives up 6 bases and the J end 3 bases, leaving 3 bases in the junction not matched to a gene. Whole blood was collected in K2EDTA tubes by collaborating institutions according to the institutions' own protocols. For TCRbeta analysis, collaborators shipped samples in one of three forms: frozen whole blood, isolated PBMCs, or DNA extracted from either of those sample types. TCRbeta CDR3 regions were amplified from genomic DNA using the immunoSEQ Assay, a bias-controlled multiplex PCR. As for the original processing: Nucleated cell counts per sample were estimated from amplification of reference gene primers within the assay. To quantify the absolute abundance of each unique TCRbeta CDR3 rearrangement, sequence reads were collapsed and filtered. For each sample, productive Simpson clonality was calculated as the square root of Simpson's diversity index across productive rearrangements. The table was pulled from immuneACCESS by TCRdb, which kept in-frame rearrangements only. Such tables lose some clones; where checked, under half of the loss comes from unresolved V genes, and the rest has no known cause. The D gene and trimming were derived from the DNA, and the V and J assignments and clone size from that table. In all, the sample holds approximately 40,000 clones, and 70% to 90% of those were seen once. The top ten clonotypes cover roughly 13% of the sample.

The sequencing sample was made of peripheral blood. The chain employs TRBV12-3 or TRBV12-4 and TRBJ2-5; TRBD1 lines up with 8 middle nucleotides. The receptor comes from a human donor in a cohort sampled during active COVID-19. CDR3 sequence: CASSPGQEETQYF. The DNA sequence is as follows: TGTGCCAGCAGCCCGGGACAGGAAGAGACCCAGTACTTC.